The 25 T cell receptor beta chains listed next were all sequenced from one sample in a study of early T cells in non-severe SARS-CoV-2 infection (dated by TCRdb to the early 2020s). Libraries were made using 5' RACE. Sequencer: NextSeq 500. The public reads were reanalyzed by TCRdb: fastp trimming at Q25, MiXCR alignment, in-frame beta chains only. Duplicate CDR3 protein sequences are folded into a single record with the most common DNA and genes. In all, the sample holds some 98,000 distinct CDR3 sequences, and roughly 15% of those were seen once. The top ten hold about 1.3% of the sample. Sequencing used whole blood. These receptors all come from an adult who was a healthcare worker with PCR-confirmed SARS-CoV-2 infection or an uninfected control (not recorded which).

The rearrangement links TRBV20-1 to TRBJ1-2; the match to TRBD1 covers 8 bases. Per the germline V gene, CDR1 is DFQATT and CDR2 is SNEGSKA (reference sequence). CDR3 length: 14 residues. Trimming removed 4 bases from V and 7 bases from J; junction bases left unmatched: 11. CDR3 in amino acids: CSATLQGVFGGYTF. The CDR3 nucleotides read TGCAGTGCTACCTTACAGGGGGTATTCGGTGGCTACACCTTC.

This clonotype was counted at least ten times. The chain couples TRBV10-3 to TRBJ2-3; D is uncertain. Between the trimmed V and J ends, which lost 4 bases and 4 bases, there was a span of 15 bases. The CDR3 is 15 amino acids. Germline V gene sequence: CDR1 ENHRY, CDR2 SYGVKD. The CDR3 nucleotides are TGTGCCATCAGTGGTCTGGGATCAAATGCAGATACGCAGTATTTT. Its protein product is CAISGLGSNADTQYF.

This clonotype has just a few counts. The rearrangement uses TRBV5-1 and TRBJ2-7; no clear D gene. The CDR3 sequence is 12 residues long. The V gene lost 4 bases and the J gene lost 9 bases, with 14 bases spanning the gap. Looked up from germline, CDR1 is SGHRS and CDR2 is YFSETQ. CDR3 residues: CASSGQQRRQYF. CDR3 nucleotide sequence: TGCGCCAGCAGCGGGCAACAAAGAAGGCAGTACTTC.

The DNA for the CDR3 is TGTGCCAGCAGCCATACCCGGAGTACGGATGAGCAGTTCTTC. Protein product: CASSHTRSTDEQFF. The chain recombines TRBV4-2 with TRBJ2-1, with no clear D. The CDR3 extends over 14 amino acids. Trimming pared 3 bases from V and 8 bases from J, leaving 14 bases between. Germline values: CDR1 LGHNA, CDR2 YNFKEQ.

This clonotype was detected only a few times. V usage is TRBV5-1 and J usage is TRBJ2-4; 9 nucleotides line up with TRBD1. Trimming took 0 bases from V and 11 from J; bases not matched to a gene: 6. The germline V gene has CDR1 SGHRS and CDR2 YFSETQ. The CDR3 sequence is 14 residues long. For the CDR3, the DNA is TGCGCCAGCAGCTTGGAATGGACAGGGGCGGTTCAGTACTTC. Translation gives CASSLEWTGAVQYF.

This clonotype was recorded at least ten times. The V call is TRBV7-6, the J call TRBJ2-3; TRBD1 might be the D (6 bases). Germline loops: CDR1 SGHVS, CDR2 FNYEAQ. The CDR3 has 14 amino acids. Between the trimmed V and J ends, which lost 2 bases and 4 bases, there was a span of 10 bases. The CDR3 here is CASSLRTAADTQYF. The CDR3 DNA sequence: TGTGCCAGCAGCTTAAGGACAGCGGCAGATACGCAGTATTTT.

The CDR3 region has the DNA TGTGCCAGCAGTATCGGGGAGGGTTCCTACAATGAGCAGTTCTTC. Its protein product is CASSIGEGSYNEQFF. The gene calls are TRBV12-3 or TRBV12-4 and TRBJ2-1; 7 bases line up with TRBD2. The V gene end was trimmed by 5 bases and the J gene end by 1 base; junction bases not matched to a gene: 5. The CDR3 totals 15 residues.

This sequence joins TRBV29-1 and TRBJ2-3; TRBD1 aligns across 9 bases. The CDR3 consists of 14 residues. Germline CDR1 reads SQVTM; CDR2 reads ANQGSEA. V shed 4 bases and J 4 bases; nucleotides not matched to a gene: 6. CDR3: CSVGKGQGPDTQYF. In nucleotides, the CDR3 is TGCAGCGTTGGGAAGGGACAGGGACCAGATACGCAGTATTTT.

This clonotype occurred many times. The rearrangement uses TRBV12-3 or TRBV12-4 and TRBJ1-2; 7 bases map to TRBD1. The V and J ends lost 5 bases and 2 bases, in that order; junction bases with no gene match: 11. CDR3 length equals 16 residues. This chain's CDR3 is CASSPAGTVSNYGYTF. As DNA, the CDR3 is TGTGCCAGCAGTCCCGCCGGGACAGTGAGCAACTATGGCTACACCTTC.

The chain recombines TRBV28 with TRBJ2-7; 9 bases agree with TRBD2. V dropped 1 base and J dropped 0; count of bases not matched to a gene: 13. The CDR3 runs 19 residues. Germline CDR1 is MDHEN and CDR2 is SYDVKM. CDR3 in amino acids: CASSLFRTSEKGSSYEQYF. CDR3 sequence (DNA): TGTGCCAGCAGTTTATTTAGGACTAGCGAAAAAGGGAGCTCCTACGAGCAGTACTTC. The full variable domain, with the rest looked up from reference TRBV28 and TRBJ2-7, is DVKVTQSSRYLVKRTGEKVFLECVQDMDHENMFWYRQDPGLGLRLIYFSYDVKMKEKGDIPEGYSVSREKKERFSLILESASTNQTSMYLCASSLFRTSEKGSSYEQYFGPGTRLTVT.

This clonotype was found a few times. V and J are TRBV10-2 and TRBJ1-4; D may be TRBD1 (6 bases). Trimming took off 5 bases at V and 0 bases at J, with 10 bases between the two ends. There are 15 residues in the CDR3. CDR1 WSHSY and CDR2 SAAADI come from the germline V gene. The CDR3 sequence is CASSRGLATNEKLFF. CDR3 nucleotides: TGCGCCAGCAGTCGGGGGCTTGCAACTAATGAAAAACTGTTTTTT.

The sample holds a few counts of this clonotype. The rearrangement links TRBV6-5 to TRBJ2-6; D not resolved. Germline CDR1 reads MNHEY; CDR2 reads SVGAGI. The CDR3 covers 15 residues. The germline V and J ends were trimmed by 5 bases and 0 bases, with 8 bases remaining between them. The CDR3 DNA reads as TGTGCCAGCAGTCGGACCTTCTCTGGGGCCAACGTCCTGACTTTC. This encodes CASSRTFSGANVLTF.

This clonotype was seen just once. The junction shows a germline mismatch at one end, possibly a read error. The genes are TRBV6-2 or TRBV6-3 and TRBJ2-3; D may match TRBD1 or TRBD2 (5 bases each). The CDR3 spans 15 residues. Germline V gene data show CDR1 as MNHEY and CDR2 as SVGEGT. The CDR3 coding sequence is TGTACCAGCAGGATCGGGGCAGTGGGCACAGATACGCAGTATTTT. Translation: CTSRIGAVGTDTQYF.

This clonotype was observed a handful of times. The chain carries TRBV2 and TRBJ1-5; D not resolved. Per germline, CDR1 SNHLY and CDR2 FYNNEI. The CDR3 extends over 12 amino acids. V lost 7 bases to trimming and J lost 3 bases, with 7 bases between them. The CDR3 reads CASNLNNQPQHF. The CDR3, as DNA: TGTGCCAGCAACCTGAACAATCAGCCCCAGCATTTT.

There are a few counts of this clonotype. The V call is TRBV5-6, the J call TRBJ2-5; no firm D call. Germline lookup yields CDR1 SGHDT and CDR2 YYEEEE. The CDR3 consists of 13 residues. Between the trimmed V and J ends, which lost 0 bases and 4 bases, there was a span of 7 bases. CDR3 sequence: CASSLVPAETQYF. Written as DNA, the CDR3 is TGTGCCAGCAGCTTGGTCCCAGCAGAGACCCAGTACTTC.

This chain links TRBV5-4 with TRBJ1-2; D is perhaps TRBD1 (6 bases). The V gene's germline CDR1 is SGHNT and CDR2 YYREEE (reference sequence). This CDR3 is built from 14 residues. Deletions cut 0 bases from V and 5 bases from J, with 11 bases between. The CDR3 DNA sequence: TGTGCCAGCAGCTTGGACAGGGTTGGATATGGCTACACCTTC. Protein sequence: CASSLDRVGYGYTF.

This sequence joins TRBV28 and TRBJ2-7; maybe TRBD2 (6 bases). Trimming left V 4 bases short and J 5 bases short, with 12 bases between. Per the germline V gene, CDR1 is MDHEN and CDR2 is SYDVKM. This CDR3 comprises 13 residues. CDR3 sequence (DNA): TGTGCCAGCAGTTGGGGGGACGGGGACGAGCAGTACTTC. As protein: CASSWGDGDEQYF.

The chain combines TRBV29-1 with TRBJ1-1; TRBD1 is a possible D gene (5 bases). Deletions cut 4 bases from V and 7 bases from J, with 13 bases between. The germline V gene encodes CDR1 SQVTM and CDR2 ANQGSEA. CDR3 length: 12 amino acids. This CDR3 is CSVVLTGREAFF. In DNA, the CDR3 is TGCAGCGTTGTTCTCACAGGCCGTGAAGCTTTCTTT. Drawing the rest from reference TRBV29-1 and TRBJ1-1, the complete variable domain is SAVISQKPSRDICQRGTSLTIQCQVDSQVTMMFWYRQQPGQSLTLIATANQGSEATYESGFVIDKFPISRPNLTFSTLTVSNMSPEDSSIYLCSVVLTGREAFFGQGTRLTVV.

This clonotype has at least ten counts. For the CDR3, the DNA is TGTGCCAGCAGTGAAGCTATGGACAGGACTCAGCCCCAGCATTTT. It is translated as CASSEAMDRTQPQHF. The chain combines TRBV6-1 with TRBJ1-5, with TRBD1 matching over 7 bases. Germline assignment: CDR1 MNHNS and CDR2 SASEGT. The V gene end was trimmed by 0 bases and the J gene end by 6 bases; junction bases not matched to a gene: 5. The CDR3 has 15 amino acids.

The chain employs TRBV30 and TRBJ1-2; D is possibly TRBD1 (5 bases). This CDR3 contains 14 residues. Trimming took off 0 bases at V and 4 bases at J, with 12 bases between the two ends. Germline CDR1 GTSNPN, CDR2 SVGIG (reference sequence). This CDR3 is CAWSVSPRGYGYTF. Here the CDR3 DNA reads TGTGCCTGGAGTGTGAGTCCAAGGGGCTATGGCTACACCTTC. The whole variable domain, remainder taken from reference TRBV30 and TRBJ1-2, is SQTIHQWPATLVQPVGSPLSLECTVEGTSNPNLYWYRQAAGRGLQLLFYSVGIGQISSEVPQNLSASRPQDRQFILSSKKLLLSDSGFYLCAWSVSPRGYGYTFGSGTRLTVV.

The chain joins TRBV27 to TRBJ2-3; 10 positions agree with TRBD2. Germline V CDR1 and CDR2: MNHEY, SMNVEV (reference sequence). This CDR3 has 15 residues. The ends lost 8 bases at V and 5 bases at J; junction bases unmatched: 10. In DNA, the CDR3 is TGTGCCAGCCGACCCAAAAGCGGGGGGGGAGATACGCAGTATTTT. Its protein is CASRPKSGGGDTQYF.

This clonotype was observed many times. This sequence joins TRBV7-2 and TRBJ2-2; no clear D gene. The CDR3 covers 13 residues. Germline values: CDR1 SGHTA, CDR2 FQGNSA. V lost 3 bases, J lost 7 bases, and 9 bases lay in between. CDR3 sequence reads: CASSLLGDGELFF. CDR3 coding DNA: TGTGCCAGCAGCTTGCTCGGAGACGGGGAGCTGTTTTTT.

This chain uses TRBV6-6 with TRBJ2-5; TRBD1 is a possible D gene (6 bases). The CDR3 runs 17 residues. Germline CDR1 and CDR2: MNHNY and SVGAGI (reference sequence). The V gene lost 5 bases and the J gene lost 2 bases, with 21 bases spanning the gap. The CDR3 nucleotides read TGTGCCAGCAGTGACAGACAGGCCTTAAGTAAGCAAGAGACCCAGTACTTC. Residues: CASSDRQALSKQETQYF.

This clonotype was counted between two and nine times. This chain connects TRBV6-2 or TRBV6-3 to TRBJ1-5; possible D gene TRBD1, 6 bases. The CDR3 is made up of 17 amino acids. With 0 bases removed from V and 2 bases from J, the gap between germline ends came to 14 bases. Germline loops: CDR1 MNHEY, CDR2 SVGEGT. CDR3 bases: TGTGCCAGCAGTTACTCGCCAGGGGAAAATGGCAATCAGCCCCAGCATTTT. This codes for CASSYSPGENGNQPQHF.

This clonotype was seen only a few times. This chain joins TRBV15 and TRBJ2-5; 8 bases line up with TRBD2. The trim removed 4 bases at V and 4 bases at J, leaving 11 bases unmatched. The germline gives CDR1 LNHNV, CDR2 YYDKDF (reference sequence). The CDR3 is 16 residues long. CDR3 loop: CATSTYIRAGVETQYF. The CDR3 DNA reads TGTGCCACCAGCACCTACATCCGAGCGGGAGTAGAGACCCAGTACTTC.